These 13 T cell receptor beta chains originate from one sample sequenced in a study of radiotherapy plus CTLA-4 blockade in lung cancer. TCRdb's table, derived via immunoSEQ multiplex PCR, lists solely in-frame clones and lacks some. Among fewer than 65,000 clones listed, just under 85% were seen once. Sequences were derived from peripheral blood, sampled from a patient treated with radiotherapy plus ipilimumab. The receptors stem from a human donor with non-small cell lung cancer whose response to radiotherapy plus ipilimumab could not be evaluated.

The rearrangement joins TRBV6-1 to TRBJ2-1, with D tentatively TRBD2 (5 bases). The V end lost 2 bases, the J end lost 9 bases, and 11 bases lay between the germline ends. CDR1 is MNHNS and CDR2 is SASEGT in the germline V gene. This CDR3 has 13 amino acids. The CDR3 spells CASSEWRIVEQFF. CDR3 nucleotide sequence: TGTGCCAGCAGTGAATGGAGGATCGTTGAGCAGTTCTTC.

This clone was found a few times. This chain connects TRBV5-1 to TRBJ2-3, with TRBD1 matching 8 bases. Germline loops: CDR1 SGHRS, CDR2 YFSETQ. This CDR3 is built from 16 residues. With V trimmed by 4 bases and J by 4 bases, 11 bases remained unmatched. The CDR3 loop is CASSQPGQGGPDTQYF. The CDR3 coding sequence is TGCGCCAGCAGCCAACCTGGACAGGGAGGACCAGATACGCAGTATTTT.

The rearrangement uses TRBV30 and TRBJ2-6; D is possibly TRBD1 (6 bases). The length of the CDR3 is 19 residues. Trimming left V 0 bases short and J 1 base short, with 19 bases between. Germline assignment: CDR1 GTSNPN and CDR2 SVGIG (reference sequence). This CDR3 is CAWSVIWARGASGANVLTF. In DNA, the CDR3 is TGTGCCTGGAGTGTGATTTGGGCCAGGGGAGCTTCTGGGGCCAACGTCCTGACTTTC.

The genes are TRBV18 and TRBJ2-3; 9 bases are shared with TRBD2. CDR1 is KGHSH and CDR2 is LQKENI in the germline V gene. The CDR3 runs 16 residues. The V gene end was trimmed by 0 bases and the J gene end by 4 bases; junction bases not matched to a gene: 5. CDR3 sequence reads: CASSPPLRGGPDTQYF. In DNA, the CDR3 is TGTGCCAGCTCACCACCTCTGCGGGGGGGCCCAGATACGCAGTATTTT. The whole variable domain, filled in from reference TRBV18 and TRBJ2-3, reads NAGVMQNPRHLVRRRGQEARLRCSPMKGHSHVYWYRQLPEEGLKFMVYLQKENIIDESGMPKERFSAEFPKEGPSILRIQQVVRGDSAAYFCASSPPLRGGPDTQYFGPGTRLTVL.

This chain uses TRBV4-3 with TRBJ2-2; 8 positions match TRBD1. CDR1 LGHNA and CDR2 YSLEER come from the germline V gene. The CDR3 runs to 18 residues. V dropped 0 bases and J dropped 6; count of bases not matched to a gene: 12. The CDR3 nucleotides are TGCGCCAGCAGCCAAGATCTGTTGAGACAGGGGATGTCCGGGGAGCTGTTTTTT. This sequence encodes CASSQDLLRQGMSGELFF.

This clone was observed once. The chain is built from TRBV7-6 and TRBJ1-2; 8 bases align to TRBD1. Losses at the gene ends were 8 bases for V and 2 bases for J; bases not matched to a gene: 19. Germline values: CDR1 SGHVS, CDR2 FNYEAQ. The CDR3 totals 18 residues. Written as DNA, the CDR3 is TGTGCCAGCCGATTACGAGCAGGGGGCTTTTTAGAAAACTATGGCTACACCTTC. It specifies CASRLRAGGFLENYGYTF.

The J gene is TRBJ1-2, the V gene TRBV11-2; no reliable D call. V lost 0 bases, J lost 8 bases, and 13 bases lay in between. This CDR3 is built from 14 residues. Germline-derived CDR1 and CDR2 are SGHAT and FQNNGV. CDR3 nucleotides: TGTGCCAGCAGCTTAGAGTCGGGATCCGCGGGCTACACCTTC. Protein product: CASSLESGSAGYTF.

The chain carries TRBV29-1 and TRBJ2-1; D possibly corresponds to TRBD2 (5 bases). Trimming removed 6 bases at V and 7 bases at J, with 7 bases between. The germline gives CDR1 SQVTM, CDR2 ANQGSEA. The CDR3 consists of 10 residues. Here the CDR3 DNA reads TGCAGCGTCCGGGATAATGAGCAGTTCTTC. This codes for CSVRDNEQFF.

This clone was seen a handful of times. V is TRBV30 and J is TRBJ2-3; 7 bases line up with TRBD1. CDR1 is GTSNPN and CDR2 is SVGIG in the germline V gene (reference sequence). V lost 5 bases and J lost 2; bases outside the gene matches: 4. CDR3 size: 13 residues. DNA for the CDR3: TGTGCCTGGGCGACAGGGCACACAGATACGCAGTATTTT. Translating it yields CAWATGHTDTQYF.

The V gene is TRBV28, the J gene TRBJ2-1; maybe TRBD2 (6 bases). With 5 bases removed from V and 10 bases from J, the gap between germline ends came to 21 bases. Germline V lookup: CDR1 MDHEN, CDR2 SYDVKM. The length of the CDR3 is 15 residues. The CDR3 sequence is CASSPQGEGRREQFF. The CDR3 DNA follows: TGTGCCAGCAGTCCCCAGGGTGAGGGGAGGCGAGAGCAGTTCTTC. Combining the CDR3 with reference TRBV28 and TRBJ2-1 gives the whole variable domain DVKVTQSSRYLVKRTGEKVFLECVQDMDHENMFWYRQDPGLGLRLIYFSYDVKMKEKGDIPEGYSVSREKKERFSLILESASTNQTSMYLCASSPQGEGRREQFFGPGTRLTVL.

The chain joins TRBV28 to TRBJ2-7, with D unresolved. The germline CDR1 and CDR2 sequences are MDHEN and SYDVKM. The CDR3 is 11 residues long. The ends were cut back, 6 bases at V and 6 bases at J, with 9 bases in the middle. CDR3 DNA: TGTGCCAGCAGCCTCAGGTCCGAGCAGTACTTC. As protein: CASSLRSEQYF.

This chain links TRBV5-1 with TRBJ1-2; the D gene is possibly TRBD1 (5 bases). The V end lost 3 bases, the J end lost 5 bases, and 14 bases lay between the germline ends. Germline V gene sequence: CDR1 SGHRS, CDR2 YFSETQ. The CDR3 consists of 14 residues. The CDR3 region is CASSSQDTLYGYTF. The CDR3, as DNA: TGCGCCAGCAGCTCACAGGACACCTTGTATGGCTACACCTTC.

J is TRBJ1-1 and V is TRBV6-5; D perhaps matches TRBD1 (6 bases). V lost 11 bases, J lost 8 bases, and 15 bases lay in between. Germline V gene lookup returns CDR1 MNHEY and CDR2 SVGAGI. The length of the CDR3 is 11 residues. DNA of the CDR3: TGTGCCGGCGACAGGAGTCTAGAAGCTTTCTTT. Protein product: CAGDRSLEAFF.